This entry lists 9 T cell receptor beta chains sequenced from one sample in a study of ipilimumab plus nivolumab after autologous stem cell transplantation. Using immunoSEQ multiplex PCR, the repertoire was profiled, and TCRdb retains in-frame clones only, with some absent. The sample includes some 45,000 clones, about 88% of them seen just once. The source material was PBMCs, sampled in a trial of ipilimumab plus nivolumab as post-transplant consolidation. The receptors were gathered from a male donor with multiple myeloma.

This chain uses TRBV12-5 with TRBJ2-1, with D possibly matching TRBD1 (5 bases). The germline CDR1 and CDR2 sequences are LGHNT and FRNRAP. The CDR3 runs 13 residues. Trimming left V 9 bases short and J 4 bases short, with 13 bases between. The CDR3 DNA reads as TGTGCTAGCCGCCTGACAGAGTACAATGAGCAGTTCTTC. Translating gives CASRLTEYNEQFF.

The chain recombines TRBV6-6 with TRBJ2-3; D uncertain. The CDR3 has 13 amino acids. V gave up 8 bases and J gave up 1 base, with 10 bases separating them. Germline V CDR1 and CDR2: MNHNY, SVGAGI (reference sequence). As DNA, the CDR3 is TGTGCCAGCGGAGAAGGGCGCACAGATACGCAGTATTTT. Its protein product is CASGEGRTDTQYF.

The V call is TRBV5-1, the J call TRBJ2-5, with 9 bases matching TRBD1. V shed 3 bases, J shed 11 bases, and the junction held 2 bases outside the gene matches. The germline V gene has CDR1 SGHRS and CDR2 YFSETQ. The CDR3 loop spans 11 amino acids. CDR3 sequence (DNA): TGCGCCAGCAGCTGGGACAGGGAGCAGTACTTC. Its translation is CASSWDREQYF.

The J gene is TRBJ1-1, the V gene TRBV6-1; D ambiguous. Germline V gives CDR1 MNHNS, CDR2 SASEGT. The CDR3 sequence is 14 residues long. The V end lost 3 bases, the J end lost 1 base, and 9 bases lay between the germline ends. The CDR3: CASSDGGKNTEAFF. For the CDR3, the DNA is TGTGCCAGCAGTGATGGAGGGAAGAACACTGAAGCTTTCTTT.

This sequence joins TRBV9 and TRBJ2-1; D is possibly TRBD1 (6 bases). Per the germline V gene, CDR1 is SGDLS and CDR2 is YYNGEE. The CDR3 loop spans 16 amino acids. V lost 4 bases to trimming and J lost 1 base, with 15 bases between them. The CDR3 sequence: CASSLLHGTSYNEQFF. CDR3 DNA: TGTGCCAGCAGCCTCCTTCACGGGACATCCTACAATGAGCAGTTCTTC.

The genes are TRBV6-6 and TRBJ2-2; 7 bases are shared with TRBD1. Germline trimming cut 0 bases from V and 5 bases from J; bases unmatched to any gene: 3. Germline V lookup: CDR1 MNHNY, CDR2 SVGAGI (reference sequence). CDR3 length equals 15 residues. CDR3 sequence: CASSYSQGETGELFF. The CDR3 DNA follows: TGTGCCAGCAGTTACTCGCAGGGGGAGACCGGGGAGCTGTTTTTT.

V gene TRBV7-9 combines with J gene TRBJ1-2; a weak D match, TRBD1 (5 bases). Germline lookup yields CDR1 SEHNR and CDR2 FQNEAQ (reference sequence). The CDR3 is made up of 17 amino acids. Trimming cost V 5 bases and J 0 bases, with 19 bases left between them. This CDR3 is CASSPYRDPPTNYGYTF. CDR3 nucleotide sequence: TGTGCCAGCAGCCCATACCGGGACCCCCCCACTAACTATGGCTACACCTTC.

This chain joins TRBV10-3 and TRBJ2-5; unclear D gene. Trimming left V 3 bases short and J 0 bases short, with 8 bases between. Germline CDR1 and CDR2: ENHRY and SYGVKD. The CDR3 length is 14 residues. The CDR3 here is CAISDRQHQETQYF. In DNA, the CDR3 is TGTGCCATCAGTGACCGGCAGCACCAAGAGACCCAGTACTTC.

The chain combines TRBV25-1 with TRBJ2-5, with D tentatively TRBD1 (5 bases). V dropped 5 bases and J dropped 0 bases, with 10 bases sitting between them. The CDR3 contains 14 residues. Per germline, CDR1 MGHDK and CDR2 SYGVNS. CDR3 residues: CASSRGRNQETQYF. CDR3 bases: TGTGCCAGCAGTAGGGGCAGGAACCAAGAGACCCAGTACTTC.